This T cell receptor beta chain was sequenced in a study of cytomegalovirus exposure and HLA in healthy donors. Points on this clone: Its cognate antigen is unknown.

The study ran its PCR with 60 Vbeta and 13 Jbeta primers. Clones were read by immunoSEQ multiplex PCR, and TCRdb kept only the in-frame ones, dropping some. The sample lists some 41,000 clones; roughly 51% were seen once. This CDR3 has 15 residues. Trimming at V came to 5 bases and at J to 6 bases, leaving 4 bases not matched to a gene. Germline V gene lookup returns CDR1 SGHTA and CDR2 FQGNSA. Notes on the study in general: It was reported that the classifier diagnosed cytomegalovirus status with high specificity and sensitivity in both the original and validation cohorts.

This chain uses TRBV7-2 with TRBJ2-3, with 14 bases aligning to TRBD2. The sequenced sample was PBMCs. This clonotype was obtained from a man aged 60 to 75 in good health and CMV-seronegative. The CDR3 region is CASSAGLAGVDTQYF. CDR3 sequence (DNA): TGTGCCAGCAGCGCGGGACTAGCGGGGGTGGATACGCAGTATTTT. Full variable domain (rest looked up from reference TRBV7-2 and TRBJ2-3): GAGVSQSPSNKVTEKGKDVELRCDPISGHTALYWYRQSLGQGLEFLIYFQGNSAPDKSGLPSDRFSAERTGGSVSTLTIQRTQQEDSAVYLCASSAGLAGVDTQYFGPGTRLTVL.